A single TCR beta chain is shown here with its context. Sequenced by immunoSEQ multiplex PCR; TCRdb stores in-frame clones only, minus some. The sample consists of millions of clones, over 85% of them appearing once. The data derive from a study of shared clonotypes between healthy human individuals. Germline V gene data show CDR1 as LNHDA and CDR2 as SQIVND (reference sequence). Trimming removed 7 bases from V and 7 bases from J; junction bases left unmatched: 7. CDR3 length equals 14 residues. The sequence was collected from a man between 18 and 35 years old in good health. V is TRBV19 and J is TRBJ1-6; TRBD1 agrees at 7 bases. Sequencing input: naive CD4+ T cells sorted from blood. The subset is: CD45RA+ positively selected. The chain's CDR3 is CASTLGQMNSPLHF. CDR3 nucleotides: TGTGCCAGTACCCTGGGACAGATGAATTCACCCCTCCACTTT.